This TCR beta chain was sequenced during a study of CD8 T cells in ankylosing spondylitis. TCRdb analysed the 5' RACE reads with MiXCR anew, one entry per CDR3 protein. The data hold more than 650,000 distinct CDR3 sequences, with approximately 12% observed a single time. Points from the study as a whole: It appeared that ankylosing spondylitis blood was characterized by a TCR beta motif of roughly 8 highly homologous variants. Earlier work had already found some motif variants in reactive arthritis synovial fluid and blood.

Germline lookup yields CDR1 MNHNS and CDR2 SASEGT. This CDR3 is built from 13 residues. V gave up 6 bases and J gave up 3 bases, with 11 bases separating them. This clonotype was counted only a few times. No antigen is known for it. The origin of this receptor is a male donor with ankylosing spondylitis. What was sequenced was blood, either unsorted or a sorted T cell fraction (not recorded which). The chain carries TRBV6-1 and TRBJ1-2; the D gene is possibly TRBD1 (6 bases). CDR3 in DNA: TGTGCCAGCAGAACGACAGGAGACTATGGCTACACCTTC. This gives the protein CASRTTGDYGYTF.